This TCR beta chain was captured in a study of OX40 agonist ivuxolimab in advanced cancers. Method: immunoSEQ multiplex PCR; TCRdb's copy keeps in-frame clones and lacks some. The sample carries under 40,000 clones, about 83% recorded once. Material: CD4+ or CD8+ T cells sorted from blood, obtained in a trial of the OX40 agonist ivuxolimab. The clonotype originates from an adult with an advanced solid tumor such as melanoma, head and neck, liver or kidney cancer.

The CDR3 DNA is TGTGCCAGTAGCCAACAGGCGGGGACCGGGGAGCTGTTTTTT. Protein product: CASSQQAGTGELFF. The chain links TRBV19 to TRBJ2-2; the D gene is possibly TRBD2 (6 bases). CDR3 length equals 14 residues. Trimming stripped 6 bases from V and 5 bases from J, with 13 bases between. Germline V gene lookup returns CDR1 LNHDA and CDR2 SQIVND (reference sequence).